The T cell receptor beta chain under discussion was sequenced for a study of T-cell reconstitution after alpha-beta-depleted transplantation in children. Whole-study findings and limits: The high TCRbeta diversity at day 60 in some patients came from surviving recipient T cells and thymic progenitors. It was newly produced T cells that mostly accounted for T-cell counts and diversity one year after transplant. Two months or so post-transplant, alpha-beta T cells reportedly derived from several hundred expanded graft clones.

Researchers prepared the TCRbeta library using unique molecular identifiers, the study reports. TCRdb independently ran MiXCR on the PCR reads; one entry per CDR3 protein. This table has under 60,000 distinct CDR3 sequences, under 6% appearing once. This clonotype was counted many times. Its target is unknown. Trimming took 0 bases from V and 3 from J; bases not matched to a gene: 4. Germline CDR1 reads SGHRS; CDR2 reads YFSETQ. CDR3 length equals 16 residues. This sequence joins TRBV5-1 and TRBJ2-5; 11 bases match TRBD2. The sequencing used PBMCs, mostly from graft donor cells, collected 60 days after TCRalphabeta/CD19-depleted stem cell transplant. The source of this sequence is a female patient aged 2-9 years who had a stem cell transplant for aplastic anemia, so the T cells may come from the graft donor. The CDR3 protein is CASSLGPTSGKETQYF. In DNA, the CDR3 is TGCGCCAGCAGCTTGGGCCCGACTAGCGGGAAAGAGACCCAGTACTTC.